The subject of this entry is one T cell receptor (beta chain). Its antigen is undetermined. This entry is derived from a study of cytomegalovirus exposure and HLA in healthy donors. Study results and limitations: Upon later analysis, HLA-associated TCR beta chains proved more clonally expanded than other, equally common chains. Most TCR sequences were seen very rarely across donors, but some public TCRs occurred in many.

It was with 60 Vbeta and 13 Jbeta primers that the PCR ran. This table comes from immunoSEQ multiplex PCR, and its TCRdb copy is limited to in-frame clones, with some not included. The table lists tens of thousands of clones. CDR1 is MNHEY, CDR2 SMNVEV, per germline (reference sequence). The V and J ends lost 1 base and 1 base, in that order; junction bases with no gene match: 5. The CDR3 length is 16 residues. The V call is TRBV27, the J call TRBJ1-1; 8 nucleotides agree with TRBD1. The sequence was collected from a female donor in good health and CMV-seronegative. Source material: PBMCs. CDR3 amino acids: CASSLFGTGWNTEAFF. DNA for the CDR3: TGTGCCAGCAGTTTATTCGGGACAGGATGGAACACTGAAGCTTTCTTT.